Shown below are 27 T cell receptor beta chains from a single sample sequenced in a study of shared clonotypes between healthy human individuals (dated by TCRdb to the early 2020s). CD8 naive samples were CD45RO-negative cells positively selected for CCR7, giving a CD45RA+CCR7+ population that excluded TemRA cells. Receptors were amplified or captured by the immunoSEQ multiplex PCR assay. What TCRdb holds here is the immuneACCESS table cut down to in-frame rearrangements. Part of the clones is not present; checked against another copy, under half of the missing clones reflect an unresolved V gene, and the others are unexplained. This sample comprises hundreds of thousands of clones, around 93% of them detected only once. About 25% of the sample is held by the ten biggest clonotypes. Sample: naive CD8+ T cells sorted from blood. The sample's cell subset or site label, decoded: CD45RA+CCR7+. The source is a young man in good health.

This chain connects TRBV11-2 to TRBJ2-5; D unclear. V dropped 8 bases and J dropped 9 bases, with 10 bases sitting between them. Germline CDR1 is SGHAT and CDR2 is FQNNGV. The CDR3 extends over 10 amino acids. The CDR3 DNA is TGTGCCAGCGGCCCGTGGGCCCAGTACTTC. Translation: CASGPWAQYF.

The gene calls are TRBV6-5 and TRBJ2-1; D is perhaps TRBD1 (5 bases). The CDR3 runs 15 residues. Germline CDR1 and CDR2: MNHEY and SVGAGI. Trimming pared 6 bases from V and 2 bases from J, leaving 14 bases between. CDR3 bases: TGTGCCAGCAGGATTGACAGAGATCCCTACAATGAGCAGTTCTTC. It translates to CASRIDRDPYNEQFF.

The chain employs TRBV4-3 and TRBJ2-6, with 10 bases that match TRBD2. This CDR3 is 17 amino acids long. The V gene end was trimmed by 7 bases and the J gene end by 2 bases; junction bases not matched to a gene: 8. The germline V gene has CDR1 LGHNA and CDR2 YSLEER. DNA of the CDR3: TGCGCCAGCACGAAAGGGACTAGCGAGACTGGGGCCAACGTCCTGACTTTC. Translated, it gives CASTKGTSETGANVLTF.

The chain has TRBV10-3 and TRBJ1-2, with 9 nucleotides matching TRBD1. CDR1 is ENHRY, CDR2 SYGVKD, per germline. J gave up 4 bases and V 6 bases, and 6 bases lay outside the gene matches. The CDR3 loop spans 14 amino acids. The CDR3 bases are TGTGCCATCAGCACAGGGGGCTTTGGCTATGGCTACACCTTC. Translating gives CAISTGGFGYGYTF.

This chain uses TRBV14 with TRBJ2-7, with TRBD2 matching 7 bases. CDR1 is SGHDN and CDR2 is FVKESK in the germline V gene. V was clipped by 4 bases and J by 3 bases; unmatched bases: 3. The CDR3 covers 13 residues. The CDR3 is CASSRRGIYEQYF. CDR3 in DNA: TGTGCCAGCAGCCGGCGGGGGATCTACGAGCAGTACTTC.

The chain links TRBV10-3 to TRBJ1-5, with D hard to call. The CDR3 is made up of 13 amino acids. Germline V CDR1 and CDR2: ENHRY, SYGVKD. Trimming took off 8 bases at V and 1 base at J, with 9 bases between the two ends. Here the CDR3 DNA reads TGTGCCATCGGCCAGGAAAGCAATCAGCCCCAGCATTTT. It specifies CAIGQESNQPQHF.

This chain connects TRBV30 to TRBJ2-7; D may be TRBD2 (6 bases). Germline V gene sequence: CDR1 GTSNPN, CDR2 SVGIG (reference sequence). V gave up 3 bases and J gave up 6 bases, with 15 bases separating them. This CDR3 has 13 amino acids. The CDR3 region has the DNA TGTGCCTGGAGATCGGGAGTATCGACCGAGCAGTACTTC. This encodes CAWRSGVSTEQYF.

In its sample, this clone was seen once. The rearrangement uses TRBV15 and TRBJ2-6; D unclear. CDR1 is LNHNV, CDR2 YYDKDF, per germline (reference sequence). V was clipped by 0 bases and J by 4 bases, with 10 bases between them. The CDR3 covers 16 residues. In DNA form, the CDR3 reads TGTGCCACCAGCAGAGATCACGGTGCAGGGGCCAACGTCCTGACTTTC. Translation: CATSRDHGAGANVLTF.

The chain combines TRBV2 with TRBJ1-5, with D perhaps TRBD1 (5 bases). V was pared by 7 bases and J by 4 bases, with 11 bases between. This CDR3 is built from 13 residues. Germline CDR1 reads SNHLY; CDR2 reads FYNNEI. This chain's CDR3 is CASKGPGNQPQHF. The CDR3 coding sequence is TGTGCCAGCAAGGGGCCGGGGAATCAGCCCCAGCATTTT.

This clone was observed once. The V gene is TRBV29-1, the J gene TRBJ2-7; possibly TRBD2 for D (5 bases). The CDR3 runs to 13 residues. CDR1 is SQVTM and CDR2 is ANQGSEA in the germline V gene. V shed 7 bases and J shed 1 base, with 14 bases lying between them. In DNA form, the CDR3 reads TGCAGCGATGGACTTTTTACATCCTACGAGCAGTACTTC. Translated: CSDGLFTSYEQYF.

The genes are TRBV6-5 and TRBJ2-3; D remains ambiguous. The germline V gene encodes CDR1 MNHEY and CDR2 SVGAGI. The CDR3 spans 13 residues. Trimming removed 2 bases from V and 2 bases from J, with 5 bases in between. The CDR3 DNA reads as TGTGCCAGCAGTTACAAAGTCACAGATACGCAGTATTTT. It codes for CASSYKVTDTQYF.

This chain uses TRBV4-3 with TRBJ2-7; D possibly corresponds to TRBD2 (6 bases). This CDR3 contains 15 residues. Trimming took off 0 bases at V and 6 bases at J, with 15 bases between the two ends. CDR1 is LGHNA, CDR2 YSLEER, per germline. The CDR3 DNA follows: TGCGCCAGCAGCCAAGAGGGTAGCGGAGCACGCGAGCAGTACTTC. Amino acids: CASSQEGSGAREQYF.

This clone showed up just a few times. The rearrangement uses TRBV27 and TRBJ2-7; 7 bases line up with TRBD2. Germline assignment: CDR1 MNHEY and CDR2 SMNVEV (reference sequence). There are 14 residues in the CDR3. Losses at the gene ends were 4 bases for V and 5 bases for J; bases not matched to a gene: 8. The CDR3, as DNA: TGTGCCAGCAGTTGGGCGGGAGAGGGGCACGAGCAGTACTTC. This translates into CASSWAGEGHEQYF.

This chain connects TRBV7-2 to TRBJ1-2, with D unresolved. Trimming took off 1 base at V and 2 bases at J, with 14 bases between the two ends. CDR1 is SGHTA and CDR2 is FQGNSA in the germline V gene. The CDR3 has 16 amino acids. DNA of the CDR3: TGTGCCAGCAGCTTAGATCTGGATGCGGTAAACTATGGCTACACCTTC. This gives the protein CASSLDLDAVNYGYTF.

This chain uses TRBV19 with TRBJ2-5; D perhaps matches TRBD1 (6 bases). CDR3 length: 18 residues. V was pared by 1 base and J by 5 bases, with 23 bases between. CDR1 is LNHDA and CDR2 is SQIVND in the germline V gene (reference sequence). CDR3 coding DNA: TGTGCCAGTAGTATAGGCCCCCGACTGGGGGCGCATGGGGAGACCCAGTACTTC. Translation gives CASSIGPRLGAHGETQYF.

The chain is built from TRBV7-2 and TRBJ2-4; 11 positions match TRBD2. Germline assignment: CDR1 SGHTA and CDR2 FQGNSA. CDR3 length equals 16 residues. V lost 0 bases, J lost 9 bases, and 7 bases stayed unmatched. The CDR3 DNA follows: TGTGCCAGCAGCTTAGCCACTAGCGGGAGACGAAGCATTCAGTACTTC. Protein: CASSLATSGRRSIQYF.

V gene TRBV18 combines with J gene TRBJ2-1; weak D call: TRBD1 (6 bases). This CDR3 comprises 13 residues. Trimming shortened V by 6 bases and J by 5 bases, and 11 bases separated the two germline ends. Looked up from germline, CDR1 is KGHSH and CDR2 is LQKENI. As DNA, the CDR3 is TGTGCCAGCTCCCAGGGGCAGCACAATGAGCAGTTCTTC. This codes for CASSQGQHNEQFF.

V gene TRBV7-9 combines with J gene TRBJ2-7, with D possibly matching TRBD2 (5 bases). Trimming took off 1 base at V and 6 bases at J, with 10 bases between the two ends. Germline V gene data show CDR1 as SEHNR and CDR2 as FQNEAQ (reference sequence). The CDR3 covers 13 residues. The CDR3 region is CASSLVTGVEQYF. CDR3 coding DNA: TGTGCCAGCAGCTTAGTTACCGGGGTCGAGCAGTACTTC. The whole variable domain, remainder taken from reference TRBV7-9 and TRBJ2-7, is DTGVSQNPRHKITKRGQNVTFRCDPISEHNRLYWYRQTLGQGPEFLTYFQNEAQLEKSRLLSDRFSAERPKGSFSTLEIQRTEQGDSAMYLCASSLVTGVEQYFGPGTRLTVT.

This chain's CDR3 is CASGGWEDTQYF. In DNA, the CDR3 is TGTGCCAGCGGCGGGTGGGAAGATACGCAGTATTTT. The chain has TRBV27 and TRBJ2-3; the D gene is possibly TRBD2 (5 bases). Trimming took off 8 bases at V and 5 bases at J, with 11 bases between the two ends. The germline V gene encodes CDR1 MNHEY and CDR2 SMNVEV (reference sequence). The CDR3 runs to 12 residues.

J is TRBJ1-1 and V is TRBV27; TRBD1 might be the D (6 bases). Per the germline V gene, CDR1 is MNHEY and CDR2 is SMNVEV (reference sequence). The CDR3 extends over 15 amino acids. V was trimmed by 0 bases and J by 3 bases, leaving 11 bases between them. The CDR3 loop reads CASSLSAGADTEAFF. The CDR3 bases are TGTGCCAGCAGTTTATCCGCAGGGGCGGACACTGAAGCTTTCTTT.

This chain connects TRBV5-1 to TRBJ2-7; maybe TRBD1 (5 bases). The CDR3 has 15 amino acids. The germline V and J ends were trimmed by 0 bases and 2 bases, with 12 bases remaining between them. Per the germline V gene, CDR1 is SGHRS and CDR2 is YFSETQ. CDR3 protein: CASSLDQGLAYEQYF. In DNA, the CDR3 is TGCGCCAGCAGCTTGGATCAGGGTCTGGCCTACGAGCAGTACTTC. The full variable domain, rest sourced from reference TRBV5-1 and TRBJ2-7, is KAGVTQTPRYLIKTRGQQVTLSCSPISGHRSVSWYQQTPGQGLQFLFEYFSETQRNKGNFPGRFSGRQFSNSRSEMNVSTLELGDSALYLCASSLDQGLAYEQYFGPGTRLTVT.

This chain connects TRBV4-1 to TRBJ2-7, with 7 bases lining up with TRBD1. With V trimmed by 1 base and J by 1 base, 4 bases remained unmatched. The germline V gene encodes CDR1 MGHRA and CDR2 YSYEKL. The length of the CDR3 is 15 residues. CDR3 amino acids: CASSQGQGYSYEQYF. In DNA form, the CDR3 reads TGCGCCAGCAGCCAAGGACAGGGATATTCCTACGAGCAGTACTTC.

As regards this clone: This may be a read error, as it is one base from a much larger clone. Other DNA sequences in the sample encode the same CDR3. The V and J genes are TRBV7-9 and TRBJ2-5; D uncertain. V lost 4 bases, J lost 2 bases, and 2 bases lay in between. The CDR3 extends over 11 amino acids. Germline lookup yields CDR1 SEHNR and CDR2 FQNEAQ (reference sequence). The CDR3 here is CASSSQETQYF. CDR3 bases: TGTGCCAGCAGCTCGCAAGAGACCCAGTACTTC. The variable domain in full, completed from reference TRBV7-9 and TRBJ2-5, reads DTGVSQNPRHKITKRGQNVTFRCDPISEHNRLYWYRQTLGQGPEFLTYFQNEAQLEKSRLLSDRFSAERPKGSFSTLEIQRTEQGDSAMYLCASSSQETQYFGPGTRLLVL.

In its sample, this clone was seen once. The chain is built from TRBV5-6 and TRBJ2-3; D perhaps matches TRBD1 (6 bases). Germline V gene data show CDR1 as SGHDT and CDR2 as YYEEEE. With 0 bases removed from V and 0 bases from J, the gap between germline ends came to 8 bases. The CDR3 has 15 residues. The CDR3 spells CASSLGGTSTDTQYF. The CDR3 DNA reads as TGTGCCAGCAGCTTGGGAGGGACAAGCACAGATACGCAGTATTTT.

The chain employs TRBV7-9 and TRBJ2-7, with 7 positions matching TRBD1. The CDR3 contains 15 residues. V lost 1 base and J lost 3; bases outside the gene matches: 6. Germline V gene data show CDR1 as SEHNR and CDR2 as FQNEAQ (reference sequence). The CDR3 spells CASSLGRDSYYEQYF. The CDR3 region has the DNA TGTGCCAGCAGCTTAGGTAGGGACAGCTACTACGAGCAGTACTTC.

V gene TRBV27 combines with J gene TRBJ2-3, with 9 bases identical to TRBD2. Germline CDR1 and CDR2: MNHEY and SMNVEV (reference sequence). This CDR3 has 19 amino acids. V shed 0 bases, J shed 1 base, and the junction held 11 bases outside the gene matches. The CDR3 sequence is CASSLSPWVAGDGTDTQYF. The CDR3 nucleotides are TGTGCCAGCAGTTTATCCCCATGGGTAGCGGGAGACGGCACAGATACGCAGTATTTT.

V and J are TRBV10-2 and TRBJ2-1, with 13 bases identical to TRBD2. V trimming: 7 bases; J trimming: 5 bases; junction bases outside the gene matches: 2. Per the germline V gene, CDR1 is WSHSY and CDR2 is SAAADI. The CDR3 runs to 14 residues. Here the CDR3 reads CASNGLAGDNEQFF. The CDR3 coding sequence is TGCGCCAGCAATGGACTAGCGGGGGACAATGAGCAGTTCTTC.